These 32 T cell receptor beta chains originate from one sample sequenced in a study of cytomegalovirus exposure and HLA in healthy donors. PCR employed 60 Vbeta and 13 Jbeta primers. Measured with immunoSEQ multiplex PCR; TCRdb has only the in-frame clones, and not every one. This sample has 200,000 to 250,000 clones, with about 72% found just once. Source material: PBMCs. All receptors come from a male donor in good health and CMV-seronegative.

The genes are TRBV4-2 and TRBJ2-3; 11 nucleotides agree with TRBD2. CDR1 is LGHNA and CDR2 is YNFKEQ in the germline V gene. The CDR3 consists of 16 residues. V dropped 2 bases and J dropped 0; count of bases not matched to a gene: 1. The CDR3 loop reads CASSQRTSGSTDTQYF. The CDR3 region has the DNA TGTGCCAGCAGCCAACGGACTAGCGGGAGCACAGATACGCAGTATTTT.

The chain has TRBV2 and TRBJ1-4; a weak D match, TRBD1 (6 bases). Germline CDR1 and CDR2: SNHLY and FYNNEI. This CDR3 region has 16 residues. V was cut by 6 bases and J by 3 bases, with 17 bases left in between. CDR3 in DNA: TGTGCCAGCAGCCTGGGCCGGGACACGGCTAATGAAAAACTGTTTTTT. Translating it yields CASSLGRDTANEKLFF.

This clone was recorded only once. This chain links TRBV15 with TRBJ2-3, with TRBD1 matching over 8 bases. Trimming removed 3 bases from V and 1 base from J; junction bases left unmatched: 6. The CDR3 runs 16 residues. CDR1 is LNHNV, CDR2 YYDKDF, per germline (reference sequence). CDR3 DNA sequence: TGTGCCACCAGCAGGGATCGACAGGGGCGCACAGATACGCAGTATTTT. Translated, it gives CATSRDRQGRTDTQYF. The full variable domain, with the rest looked up from reference TRBV15 and TRBJ2-3, is DAMVIQNPRYQVTQFGKPVTLSCSQTLNHNVMYWYQQKSSQAPKLLFHYYDKDFNNEADTPDNFQSRRPNTSFCFLDIRSPGLGDTAMYLCATSRDRQGRTDTQYFGPGTRLTVL.

The chain links TRBV2 to TRBJ1-3, with 9 bases lining up with TRBD1. The CDR3 extends over 17 amino acids. Germline CDR1 SNHLY, CDR2 FYNNEI. The V segment lost 4 bases and the J segment 0 bases; nucleotides outside the gene matches: 7. The CDR3 DNA reads TGTGCCAGCAGTGGAGGGACAGGGCAAACCTCTGGAAACACCATATATTTT. It specifies CASSGGTGQTSGNTIYF.

The chain joins TRBV19 to TRBJ1-1; 7 bases align to TRBD1. The CDR3 sequence is 15 residues long. Germline lookup yields CDR1 LNHDA and CDR2 SQIVND (reference sequence). The ends lost 6 bases at V and 0 bases at J; junction bases unmatched: 7. The CDR3 DNA reads as TGTGCCAGTAGCTCTTCCGGGACAGTGAACACTGAAGCTTTCTTT. Translating it yields CASSSSGTVNTEAFF.

This sequence joins TRBV6-5 and TRBJ2-7; TRBD2 agrees at 8 bases. The CDR3 sequence is 13 residues long. Trimming at V came to 8 bases and at J to 2 bases, leaving 5 bases not matched to a gene. Germline values: CDR1 MNHEY, CDR2 SVGAGI. The CDR3, as DNA: TGTGCCAGCGCGCGGGGGGAAACCTACGAGCAGTACTTC. Its protein product is CASARGETYEQYF.

This rearrangement joins TRBV5-6 to TRBJ2-7, with 10 bases aligning to TRBD1. V shed 5 bases, J shed 1 base, and the junction held 3 bases outside the gene matches. This CDR3 spans 14 amino acids. Per the germline V gene, CDR1 is SGHDT and CDR2 is YYEEEE. As DNA, the CDR3 is TGTGCCAGCAGTCCGGGACAGGGGTCCTACGAGCAGTACTTC. Its translation: CASSPGQGSYEQYF.

The V and J genes are TRBV7-2 and TRBJ2-7; D unclear. The V and J ends lost 6 bases and 1 base respectively, with 13 bases between them. From germline, CDR1 is SGHTA and CDR2 FQGNSA. This CDR3 region has 14 residues. CDR3 in amino acids: CASSSNTYSYEQYF. The CDR3 DNA reads TGTGCCAGCAGTTCAAACACGTATTCCTACGAGCAGTACTTC.

CDR3 region: CASSPRTGGTGELFF. Here the CDR3 DNA reads TGTGCCAGTAGTCCCAGGACAGGGGGCACCGGGGAGCTGTTTTTT. The chain links TRBV19 to TRBJ2-2; 10 positions match TRBD1. This CDR3 has 15 residues. Germline V gene sequence: CDR1 LNHDA, CDR2 SQIVND (reference sequence). The V and J ends lost 5 bases and 4 bases, in that order; junction bases with no gene match: 4.

The rearrangement links TRBV6-5 to TRBJ1-2; D is uncertain. Looked up from germline, CDR1 is MNHEY and CDR2 is SVGAGI. CDR3 size: 12 residues. Trimming removed 2 bases from V and 7 bases from J, with 8 bases in between. For the CDR3, the DNA is TGTGCCAGCAGTTACCCGACGGGTGGCTACACCTTC. Protein: CASSYPTGGYTF.

This sequence joins TRBV2 and TRBJ1-2, with D possibly TRBD1 on 5 matching bases. From germline, CDR1 is SNHLY and CDR2 FYNNEI. Between the trimmed V and J ends, which lost 6 bases and 4 bases, there was a span of 12 bases. The CDR3 is 13 residues long. CDR3 nucleotides: TGTGCCAGCAGGGCTGACAGTGTCTATGGCTACACCTTC. Amino acid sequence: CASRADSVYGYTF.

The rearrangement joins TRBV27 to TRBJ1-5, with 7 positions matching TRBD1. Looked up from germline, CDR1 is MNHEY and CDR2 is SMNVEV (reference sequence). The V gene end was trimmed by 4 bases and the J gene end by 5 bases; junction bases not matched to a gene: 5. CDR3 length equals 14 residues. Here the CDR3 reads CASSYTGVDQPQHF. For the CDR3, the DNA is TGTGCCAGCAGTTACACAGGGGTGGATCAGCCCCAGCATTTT.

The chain couples TRBV10-1 to TRBJ2-5; TRBD2 might be the D (5 bases). Germline CDR1 is WNHNN and CDR2 is SYGVQD (reference sequence). Trimming shortened V by 3 bases and J by 2 bases, and 16 bases separated the two germline ends. The CDR3 is 16 amino acids. The CDR3 region has the DNA TGCGCCAGCAGTGAAGAAGGGAGCCGGGCGCAAGAGACCCAGTACTTC. Translated: CASSEEGSRAQETQYF.

This rearrangement joins TRBV5-1 to TRBJ2-1; TRBD1 might be the D (6 bases). The length of the CDR3 is 15 residues. Germline CDR1 is SGHRS and CDR2 is YFSETQ. V was cut by 0 bases and J by 6 bases, with 13 bases left in between. CDR3 nucleotide sequence: TGCGCCAGCAGCTTGGGGGCCCAAGGGGGCAATGAGCAGTTCTTC. Translation gives CASSLGAQGGNEQFF.

This chain links TRBV19 with TRBJ2-1; 8 positions match TRBD1. Per the germline V gene, CDR1 is LNHDA and CDR2 is SQIVND (reference sequence). The CDR3 spans 17 residues. Trimming removed 2 bases from V and 5 bases from J; junction bases left unmatched: 11. The CDR3 region is CASSIRRTGLKNNEQFF. CDR3 in DNA: TGTGCCAGTAGTATAAGAAGGACAGGGCTAAAGAACAATGAGCAGTTCTTC.

The rearrangement uses TRBV7-9 and TRBJ2-1; weak D call: TRBD1 (6 bases). The V end was cut by 10 bases, the J end by 5 bases, with 24 bases between. The CDR3 is 16 amino acids. Germline V gives CDR1 SEHNR, CDR2 FQNEAQ (reference sequence). The CDR3 DNA reads TGTGCCACTAATTACGCCCAGGGGATGCCCGACAATGAGCAGTTCTTC. Translation: CATNYAQGMPDNEQFF.

The rearrangement joins TRBV5-4 to TRBJ2-4, with D possibly TRBD1 on 6 matching bases. Germline V gives CDR1 SGHNT, CDR2 YYREEE (reference sequence). The CDR3 runs to 15 residues. V lost 4 bases and J lost 1, with 12 bases in between. Here the CDR3 DNA reads TGTGCCAGCAGCGACCTCCAGGGGGCCAAAAACATTCAGTACTTC. Protein product: CASSDLQGAKNIQYF. The full variable domain, completed using reference TRBV5-4 and TRBJ2-4, is ETGVTQSPTHLIKTRGQQVTLRCSSQSGHNTVSWYQQALGQGPQFIFQYYREEENGRGNFPPRFSGLQFPNYSSELNVNALELDDSALYLCASSDLQGAKNIQYFGAGTRLSVL.

The chain uses TRBV2 and TRBJ2-5, with 11 positions matching TRBD2. Germline assignment: CDR1 SNHLY and CDR2 FYNNEI. The CDR3 runs to 14 residues. J gave up 5 bases and V 8 bases, and 7 bases lay outside the gene matches. CDR3 region: CASFAGTSGETQYF. The DNA of the CDR3 is TGTGCCAGCTTTGCCGGGACTAGCGGCGAGACCCAGTACTTC.

The CDR3 reads CSVAGLAGGRGETQYF. The DNA for the CDR3 is TGCAGCGTTGCGGGACTAGCGGGAGGCCGAGGGGAGACCCAGTACTTC. V usage is TRBV29-1 and J usage is TRBJ2-5; 15 bases are shared with TRBD2. The germline CDR1 and CDR2 sequences are SQVTM and ANQGSEA. V lost 4 bases to trimming and J lost 5 bases; unmatched junction nucleotides: 8. This CDR3 is 16 amino acids long.

There are a few counts of this clone. The genes are TRBV6-1 and TRBJ2-7; D is unresolved. The germline V and J ends were trimmed by 3 bases and 0 bases, with 3 bases remaining between them. The CDR3 has 12 amino acids. Germline-derived CDR1 and CDR2 are MNHNS and SASEGT. The CDR3 loop reads CASSDFSYEQYF. Here the CDR3 DNA reads TGTGCCAGCAGTGACTTCTCCTACGAGCAGTACTTC.

This chain joins TRBV19 and TRBJ2-7; a weak D match, TRBD1 (6 bases). CDR3 length equals 15 residues. Germline CDR1 reads LNHDA; CDR2 reads SQIVND (reference sequence). Trimming left V 6 bases short and J 5 bases short, with 20 bases between. In DNA, the CDR3 is TGTGCCAGTAGCAAAAAGACAGGATCACCCCACGAGCAGTACTTC. Encoded protein: CASSKKTGSPHEQYF.

The chain employs TRBV7-2 and TRBJ1-5, with D uncertain. The CDR3 spans 13 residues. V lost 5 bases, J lost 15 bases, and 20 bases lay in between. Germline CDR1 reads SGHTA; CDR2 reads FQGNSA. CDR3 sequence reads: CASSQTSAGETHF. The CDR3 DNA follows: TGTGCCAGCAGCCAGACGTCGGCAGGTGAGACGCATTTT.

The V gene is TRBV5-1, the J gene TRBJ2-5, with D tentatively TRBD2 (7 bases). V lost 4 bases and J lost 3, with 16 bases in between. Germline V CDR1 and CDR2: SGHRS, YFSETQ. CDR3 length: 15 residues. This CDR3 is CASSGGRGTKETQYF. In DNA, the CDR3 is TGCGCCAGCAGCGGGGGGAGGGGGACCAAAGAGACCCAGTACTTC.

The DNA of the CDR3 is TGTGCCACAATCAACAGGGTGTCCTACGAGCAGTACTTC. The encoded protein is CATINRVSYEQYF. This rearrangement joins TRBV28 to TRBJ2-7; TRBD1 is a possible D gene (6 bases). With 10 bases removed from V and 1 base from J, the gap between germline ends came to 14 bases. The germline gives CDR1 MDHEN, CDR2 SYDVKM. The CDR3 is made up of 13 amino acids.

Remarks on this clone: The identical CDR3 is also encoded by other nucleotide sequences in the sample. The V and J genes are TRBV5-1 and TRBJ2-7, with D maybe TRBD1 (6 bases). Germline V gene sequence: CDR1 SGHRS, CDR2 YFSETQ. V lost 0 bases, J lost 4 bases, and 11 bases lay in between. This CDR3 is 14 amino acids long. The CDR3 DNA reads as TGCGCCAGCAGCTTGGTGGCAGGGGCATACGAGCAGTACTTC. It codes for CASSLVAGAYEQYF.

The V gene is TRBV29-1, the J gene TRBJ2-5, with TRBD2 as a possible D gene (7 bases). Germline loops: CDR1 SQVTM, CDR2 ANQGSEA. V shed 7 bases and J shed 5 bases, with 14 bases lying between them. This CDR3 has 12 amino acids. The CDR3 is CSAEGGRETQYF. In DNA form, the CDR3 reads TGCAGCGCCGAGGGGGGGCGGGAGACCCAGTACTTC.

The chain joins TRBV19 to TRBJ1-5; D ambiguous. Trimming left V 8 bases short and J 0 bases short, with 20 bases between. The length of the CDR3 is 17 residues. Per germline, CDR1 LNHDA and CDR2 SQIVND (reference sequence). Here the CDR3 DNA reads TGTGCCAGTCAAAATTTAGCGGCATATTATAGCAATCAGCCCCAGCATTTT. It codes for CASQNLAAYYSNQPQHF.

This chain joins TRBV5-1 and TRBJ2-5; D possibly corresponds to TRBD1 (5 bases). Per germline, CDR1 SGHRS and CDR2 YFSETQ. The germline V and J ends were trimmed by 0 bases and 2 bases, with 14 bases remaining between them. This CDR3 spans 16 amino acids. In DNA form, the CDR3 reads TGCGCCAGCAGCTTGGATAAAGGGGTTGGGCAAGAGACCCAGTACTTC. It encodes CASSLDKGVGQETQYF.

V usage is TRBV2 and J usage is TRBJ2-5; no clear D gene. Matching the DNA end better, TRBJ2-7 makes the J call doubtful. CDR3 size: 10 residues. The germline V gene encodes CDR1 SNHLY and CDR2 FYNNEI. The CDR3 sequence: CASSSAEQYF. For the CDR3, the DNA is TGTGCCAGCAGTAGCGCCGAGCAGTACTTC.

The chain couples TRBV6-1 to TRBJ1-1; D may be TRBD1 (6 bases). Trimming stripped 5 bases from V and 3 bases from J, with 10 bases between. There are 13 residues in the CDR3. CDR1 is MNHNS, CDR2 SASEGT, per germline. The CDR3 DNA reads TGTGCCAGCAGTTTCTCAGGGGACACTGAAGCTTTCTTT. Amino acid sequence: CASSFSGDTEAFF.

The chain joins TRBV27 to TRBJ2-4; 9 bases map to TRBD2. CDR1 and CDR2 (germline): MNHEY, SMNVEV (reference sequence). This CDR3 has 13 residues. J lost 9 bases, V lost 8 bases, and 8 bases had no gene match. CDR3 residues: CASLGRREGIQYF. The DNA for the CDR3 is TGTGCCAGCCTAGGGCGGCGGGAGGGCATTCAGTACTTC.

The CDR3 here is CPRFPYEQYF. The DNA of the CDR3 is TGCCCCAGGTTCCCCTACGAGCAGTACTTC. The rearrangement joins TRBV29-1 to TRBJ2-7; D is unresolved. The germline V gene encodes CDR1 SQVTM and CDR2 ANQGSEA. The CDR3 runs to 10 residues.